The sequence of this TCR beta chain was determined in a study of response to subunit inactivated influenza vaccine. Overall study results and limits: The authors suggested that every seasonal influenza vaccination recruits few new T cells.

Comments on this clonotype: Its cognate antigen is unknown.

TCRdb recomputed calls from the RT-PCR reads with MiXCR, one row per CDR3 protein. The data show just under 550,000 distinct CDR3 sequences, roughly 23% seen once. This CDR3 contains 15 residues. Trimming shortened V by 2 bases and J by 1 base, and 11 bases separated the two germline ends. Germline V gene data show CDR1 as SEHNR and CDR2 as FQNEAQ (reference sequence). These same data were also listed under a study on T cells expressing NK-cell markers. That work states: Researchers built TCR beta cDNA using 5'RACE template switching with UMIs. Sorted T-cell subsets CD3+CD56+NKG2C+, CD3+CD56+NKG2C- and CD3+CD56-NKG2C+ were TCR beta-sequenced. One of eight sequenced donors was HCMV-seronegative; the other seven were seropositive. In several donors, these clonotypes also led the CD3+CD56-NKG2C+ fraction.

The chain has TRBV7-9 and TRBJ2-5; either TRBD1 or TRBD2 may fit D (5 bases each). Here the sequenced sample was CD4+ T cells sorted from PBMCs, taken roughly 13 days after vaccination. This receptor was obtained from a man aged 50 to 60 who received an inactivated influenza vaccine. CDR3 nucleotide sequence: TGTGCCAGCAGCTTATCGGGGCAAAGCCAAGAGACCCAGTACTTC. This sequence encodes CASSLSGQSQETQYF.